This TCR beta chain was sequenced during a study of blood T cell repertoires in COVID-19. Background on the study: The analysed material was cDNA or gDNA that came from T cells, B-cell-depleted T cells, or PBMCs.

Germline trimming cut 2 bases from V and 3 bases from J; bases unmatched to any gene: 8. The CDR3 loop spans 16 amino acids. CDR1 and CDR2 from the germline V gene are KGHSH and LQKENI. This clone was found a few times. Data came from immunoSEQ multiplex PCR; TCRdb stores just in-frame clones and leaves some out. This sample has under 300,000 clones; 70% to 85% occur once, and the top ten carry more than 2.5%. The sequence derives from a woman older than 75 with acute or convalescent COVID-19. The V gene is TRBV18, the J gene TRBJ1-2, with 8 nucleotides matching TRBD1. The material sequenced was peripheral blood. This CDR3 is CASSPDRGGGDYGYTF. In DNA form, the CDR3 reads TGTGCCAGCTCACCAGACAGGGGAGGGGGAGACTATGGCTACACCTTC.